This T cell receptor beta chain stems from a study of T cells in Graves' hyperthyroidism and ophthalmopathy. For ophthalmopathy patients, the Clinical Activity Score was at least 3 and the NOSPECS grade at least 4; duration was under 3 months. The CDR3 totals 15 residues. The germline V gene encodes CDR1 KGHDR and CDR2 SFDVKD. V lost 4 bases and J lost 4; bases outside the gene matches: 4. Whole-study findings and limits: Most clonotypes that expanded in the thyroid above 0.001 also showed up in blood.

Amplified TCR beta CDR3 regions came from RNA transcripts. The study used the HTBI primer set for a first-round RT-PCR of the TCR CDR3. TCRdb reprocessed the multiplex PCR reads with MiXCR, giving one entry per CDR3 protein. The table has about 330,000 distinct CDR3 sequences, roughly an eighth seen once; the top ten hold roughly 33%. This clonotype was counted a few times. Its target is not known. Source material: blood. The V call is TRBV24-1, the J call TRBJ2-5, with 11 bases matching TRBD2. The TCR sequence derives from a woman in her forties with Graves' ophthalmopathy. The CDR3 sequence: CATSDPGLAGETQYF. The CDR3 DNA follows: TGTGCCACCAGTGACCCCGGACTAGCGGGAGAGACCCAGTACTTC.